This record covers a single T cell receptor beta chain. What it recognizes is unknown. The sample comes from a study of cytomegalovirus exposure and HLA in healthy donors. Whole-study findings and limits: Donor immune exposure was known only as CMV serostatus.

V gave up 5 bases and J gave up 5 bases; unmatched junction bases: 4. The CDR3 is 13 residues long. Per the germline V gene, CDR1 is MNHEY and CDR2 is SMNVEV (reference sequence). PCR employed 60 Vbeta and 13 Jbeta primers. Sequencing used immunoSEQ multiplex PCR; TCRdb keeps in-frame clones, though not all of them. The table records some 160,000 clones, roughly 88% of them present only once. The chain is built from TRBV27 and TRBJ1-1; 8 nucleotides match TRBD1. The TCR originated in a man aged 50 or older in good health and CMV-seropositive. Sample: PBMCs. CDR3 region: CASSQRQGTEAFF. DNA for the CDR3: TGTGCCAGCAGTCAGCGACAGGGGACTGAAGCTTTCTTT.